These 22 T cell receptor beta chains share one sample of origin, sequenced in a study of identifying expanded T cells in peripheral blood. The protocol was immunoSEQ multiplex PCR, while the TCRdb copy is restricted to in-frame clones and leaves out a portion. Among roughly 120,000 clones listed, 88% were seen once. Sequenced input: blood. Receptor source: a person aged 18-70 years in good health.

The V gene is TRBV7-7, the J gene TRBJ2-5, with D hard to call. Germline CDR1 is SSHAT and CDR2 is FNYEAQ (reference sequence). The CDR3 sequence is 14 residues long. Trimming took 0 bases from V and 1 from J, leaving 6 bases between them. The CDR3 here is CASSLAGIQETQYF. Here the CDR3 DNA reads TGTGCCAGCAGCTTAGCGGGAATCCAAGAGACCCAGTACTTC.

The rearrangement links TRBV4-1 to TRBJ1-1, with D uncertain. V was shortened by 1 base and J by 1 base, with 19 bases between the two germline ends. The CDR3 is 18 residues long. Germline values: CDR1 MGHRA, CDR2 YSYEKL. In nucleotides, the CDR3 is TGCGCCAGCAGCCAAGCAAGCCCCCTCTGGGTGGGGAACACTGAAGCTTTCTTT. This translates into CASSQASPLWVGNTEAFF.

The chain is built from TRBV6-1 and TRBJ2-2; D is tentatively TRBD1 or TRBD2 (5 bases each). Trimming cost V 4 bases and J 6 bases, with 9 bases left between them. CDR3 length: 13 amino acids. Germline loops: CDR1 MNHNS, CDR2 SASEGT. The DNA of the CDR3 is TGTGCCAGCAGTGTATGGGGGTCCGGGGAGCTGTTTTTT. Residues: CASSVWGSGELFF.

The chain uses TRBV18 and TRBJ2-3; TRBD2 agrees at 8 bases. The CDR3 has 16 amino acids. The V gene's germline CDR1 is KGHSH and CDR2 LQKENI. J lost 3 bases, V lost 3 bases, and 8 bases had no gene match. CDR3 DNA sequence: TGTGCCAGCTCACCCCTGAGCGGGAGTAGAACAGATACGCAGTATTTT. Translated: CASSPLSGSRTDTQYF.

The rearrangement joins TRBV4-3 to TRBJ2-3; 10 bases line up with TRBD2. V lost 3 bases to trimming and J lost 3 bases; unmatched junction nucleotides: 0. Germline CDR1 LGHNA, CDR2 YSLEER. This CDR3 comprises 14 residues. CDR3 in DNA: TGCGCCAGCAGCCAGGGACTAGCGACAGATACGCAGTATTTT. Translated: CASSQGLATDTQYF.

The chain combines TRBV19 with TRBJ2-2; 8 nucleotides match TRBD2. Germline V gives CDR1 LNHDA, CDR2 SQIVND (reference sequence). Losses at the gene ends were 5 bases for V and 7 bases for J; bases not matched to a gene: 6. There are 14 residues in the CDR3. The CDR3 DNA reads as TGTGCCAGTAGTGCCGGGGGGGCCCGCGGGGAGCTGTTTTTT. It codes for CASSAGGARGELFF.

This chain uses TRBV2 with TRBJ2-7; D may be TRBD1 or TRBD2 (6 bases each). V was pared by 6 bases and J by 0 bases, with 12 bases between. Per the germline V gene, CDR1 is SNHLY and CDR2 is FYNNEI. The CDR3 spans 14 residues. In DNA form, the CDR3 reads TGTGCCAGCAGGACGCGGGACACCTCCTACGAGCAGTACTTC. This encodes CASRTRDTSYEQYF.

The rearrangement uses TRBV13 and TRBJ2-7, with TRBD1 matching over 7 bases. The CDR3 has 17 amino acids. With V trimmed by 5 bases and J by 6 bases, 19 bases remained unmatched. Germline V gives CDR1 PRHDT, CDR2 FYEKMQ (reference sequence). The CDR3 region is CASSRNQAPGQKVEQYF. Here the CDR3 DNA reads TGTGCCAGCAGCCGAAATCAGGCCCCGGGACAGAAGGTCGAGCAGTACTTC.

Comments on this clone: One end of the junction does not line up with germline, which may come from a read error. V and J are TRBV7-9 and TRBJ2-7; 9 bases are shared with TRBD1. The CDR3 length is 12 residues. The germline CDR1 and CDR2 sequences are SEHNR and FQNEAQ (reference sequence). CDR3 DNA sequence: TGTGCCAGCAGCTCGAGGGGGGGACAGGGCTCCTTC. Residues: CASSSRGGQGSF.

The genes are TRBV29-1 and TRBJ2-5, with D uncertain. Trimming left V 4 bases short and J 1 base short, with 10 bases between. The length of the CDR3 is 13 residues. Per the germline V gene, CDR1 is SQVTM and CDR2 is ANQGSEA. The CDR3 loop is CSVGARSQETQYF. The CDR3 DNA reads as TGCAGCGTTGGGGCTAGGTCCCAAGAGACCCAGTACTTC.

This clone was picked up a small number of times. V and J are TRBV29-1 and TRBJ1-1; no clear D. The V and J ends lost 6 bases and 4 bases respectively, with 9 bases between them. The germline V gene has CDR1 SQVTM and CDR2 ANQGSEA. CDR3 length: 11 amino acids. CDR3 sequence reads: CSVAVATEAFF. As DNA, the CDR3 is TGCAGCGTGGCCGTCGCCACTGAAGCTTTCTTT.

The chain carries TRBV5-8 and TRBJ1-1, with D unresolved. Per germline, CDR1 SGHTS and CDR2 YDEGEE. The CDR3 spans 15 residues. Trimming took 2 bases from V and 1 from J, leaving 12 bases between them. The DNA of the CDR3 is TGTGCCAGCAGCTTCGACGACGGCAAGAACACTGAAGCTTTCTTT. Protein sequence: CASSFDDGKNTEAFF.

This clone was counted only a few times. The chain is built from TRBV7-3 and TRBJ2-1; 11 bases match TRBD2. The CDR3 extends over 15 amino acids. V lost 5 bases to trimming and J lost 7 bases; unmatched junction nucleotides: 7. The germline gives CDR1 SGHTA, CDR2 FQGTGA. The CDR3 sequence: CASSILAGAWNEQFF. DNA for the CDR3: TGTGCCAGCAGCATACTAGCGGGAGCTTGGAATGAGCAGTTCTTC.

CDR3 protein: CASSAYARAKTGELFF. CDR3 in DNA: TGTGCCAGTAGTGCTTACGCCAGGGCAAAGACCGGGGAGCTGTTTTTT. The rearrangement uses TRBV19 and TRBJ2-2; D might be TRBD1 (5 bases). This CDR3 has 16 residues. Trimming removed 5 bases from V and 5 bases from J, with 18 bases in between. CDR1 and CDR2 (germline): LNHDA, SQIVND (reference sequence).

V gene TRBV7-2 combines with J gene TRBJ2-1; TRBD2 is a possible D gene (6 bases). The V end was cut by 0 bases, the J end by 8 bases, with 8 bases between. CDR1 and CDR2 (germline): SGHTA, FQGNSA. This CDR3 contains 13 residues. The CDR3 DNA reads as TGTGCCAGCAGCTTAGCGCGGGGCGATGAGCAGTTCTTC. It translates to CASSLARGDEQFF.

This sequence joins TRBV4-1 and TRBJ2-6; D remains unclear. The CDR3 extends over 15 amino acids. CDR1 and CDR2 (germline): MGHRA, YSYEKL. Trimming left V 0 bases short and J 4 bases short, with 7 bases between. The CDR3 protein is CASSQEGAGANVLTF. The CDR3 region has the DNA TGCGCCAGCAGCCAAGAAGGTGCCGGGGCCAACGTCCTGACTTTC.

J is TRBJ2-4 and V is TRBV28, with TRBD1 as a possible D gene (6 bases). Germline V CDR1 and CDR2: MDHEN, SYDVKM. CDR3 size: 15 residues. V was cut by 6 bases and J by 8 bases, with 20 bases left in between. CDR3 DNA sequence: TGTGCCAGCAGCAAAGGGGGTACGGGAAGGGACATTCAGTACTTC. Translation gives CASSKGGTGRDIQYF.

This chain joins TRBV19 and TRBJ1-2, with D tentatively TRBD1 (5 bases). Per germline, CDR1 LNHDA and CDR2 SQIVND (reference sequence). The CDR3 runs to 16 residues. Trimming pared 2 bases from V and 8 bases from J, leaving 21 bases between. As DNA, the CDR3 is TGTGCCAGTAGTATATCGCCCGGGACGGACTATAAGGGCTACACCTTC. Residues: CASSISPGTDYKGYTF.

This rearrangement joins TRBV7-2 to TRBJ2-1; TRBD1 aligns across 9 bases. CDR1 is SGHTA, CDR2 FQGNSA, per germline. This CDR3 contains 14 residues. V shed 3 bases, J shed 8 bases, and the junction held 5 bases outside the gene matches. The CDR3 spells CASSLLGQGHEQFF. The CDR3 DNA follows: TGTGCCAGCAGCTTGTTGGGACAGGGCCATGAGCAGTTCTTC.

This clone has only one observation. The chain has TRBV4-2 and TRBJ1-1; a possible D gene is TRBD1 (6 bases). CDR3 size: 13 residues. V lost 2 bases to trimming and J lost 7 bases, with 11 bases between them. The germline V gene encodes CDR1 LGHNA and CDR2 YNFKEQ. The CDR3 loop reads CASSQRTALEAFF. The CDR3 DNA sequence: TGTGCCAGCAGCCAAAGGACAGCACTTGAAGCTTTCTTT.

This clone was recorded only once. The DNA for the CDR3 is TGTGCCAGCAGCTCGACAGCCTACAATGAGCAGTTCTTC. It yields the protein CASSSTAYNEQFF. This sequence joins TRBV7-2 and TRBJ2-1, with a tentative D call TRBD1 (5 bases). Germline V gene lookup returns CDR1 SGHTA and CDR2 FQGNSA. V lost 4 bases, J lost 2 bases, and 6 bases lay in between. The length of the CDR3 is 13 residues. Filled out from reference TRBV7-2 and TRBJ2-1, the complete variable domain reads GAGVSQSPSNKVTEKGKDVELRCDPISGHTALYWYRQSLGQGLEFLIYFQGNSAPDKSGLPSDRFSAERTGGSVSTLTIQRTQQEDSAVYLCASSSTAYNEQFFGPGTRLTVL.

In its sample, this clone was seen many times. The V call is TRBV11-2, the J call TRBJ1-2; D unclear. Deletions cut 6 bases from V and 7 bases from J, with 9 bases between. This CDR3 has 11 residues. The V gene's germline CDR1 is SGHAT and CDR2 FQNNGV. The CDR3 region is CASSGLVGYTF. The CDR3 DNA is TGTGCCAGCAGTGGTCTCGTTGGCTACACCTTC.